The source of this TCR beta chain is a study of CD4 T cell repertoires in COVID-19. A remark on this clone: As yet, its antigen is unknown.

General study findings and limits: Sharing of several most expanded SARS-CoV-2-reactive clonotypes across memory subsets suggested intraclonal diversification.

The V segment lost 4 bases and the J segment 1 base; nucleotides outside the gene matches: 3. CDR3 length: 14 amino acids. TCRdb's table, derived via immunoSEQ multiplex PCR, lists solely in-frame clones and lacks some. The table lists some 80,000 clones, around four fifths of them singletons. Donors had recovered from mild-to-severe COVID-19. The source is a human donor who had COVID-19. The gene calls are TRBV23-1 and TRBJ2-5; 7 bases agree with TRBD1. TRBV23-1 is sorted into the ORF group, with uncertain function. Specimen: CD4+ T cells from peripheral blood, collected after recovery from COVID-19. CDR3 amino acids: CASSPGTAQETQYF. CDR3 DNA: TGCGCCAGCAGTCCCGGGACAGCCCAAGAGACCCAGTACTTC.